This TCR beta chain emerged from a study of blood T cell repertoires in COVID-19. Method: immunoSEQ multiplex PCR; TCRdb's copy keeps in-frame clones and lacks some. The profile shows hundreds of thousands of clones, 70% to 90% of them singletons. V lost 5 bases and J lost 2, with 7 bases in between. Germline V gene sequence: CDR1 WSHSY, CDR2 SAAADI. The CDR3 covers 13 residues. This receptor was identified in a woman aged 60-70 years in a cohort exposed to, infected with or recovered from COVID-19 (not recorded which). The rearrangement links TRBV10-2 to TRBJ1-3, with D tentatively TRBD1 (6 bases). The sample consisted of PBMCs or T cells enriched from blood (not recorded which). The CDR3: CASSPGAGNTIYF. The CDR3 DNA reads as TGCGCCAGCAGTCCAGGGGCTGGAAACACCATATATTTT.